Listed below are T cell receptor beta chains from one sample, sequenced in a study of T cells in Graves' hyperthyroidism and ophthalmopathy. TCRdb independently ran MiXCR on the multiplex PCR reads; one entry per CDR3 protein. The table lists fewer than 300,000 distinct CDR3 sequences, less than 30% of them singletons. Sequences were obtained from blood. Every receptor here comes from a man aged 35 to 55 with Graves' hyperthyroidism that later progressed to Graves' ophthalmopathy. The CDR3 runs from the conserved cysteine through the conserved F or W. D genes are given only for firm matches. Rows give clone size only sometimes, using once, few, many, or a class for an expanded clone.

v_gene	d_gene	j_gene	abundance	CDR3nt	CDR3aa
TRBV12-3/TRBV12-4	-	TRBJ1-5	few	TGTGCCAGCAGTTTAATGGGGGGGGGGCAGCCCCAGCATTTT	CASSLMGGGQPQHF
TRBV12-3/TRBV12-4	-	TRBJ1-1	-	TGTGCCAGCAGTTCCTCCGCGGGGGCTTACACTGAAGCTTTCTTT	CASSSSAGAYTEAFF
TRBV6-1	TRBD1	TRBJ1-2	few	TGTGCCAGCAGTCCCAGCAGGACAGGAGGGGGCTACACCTTC	CASSPSRTGGGYTF
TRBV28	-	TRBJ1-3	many	TGTGCCAGCAGCACTCACGCAGGGCGGGCCAGCTCTGGAAACGCCATATATTTT	CASSTHAGRASSGNAIYF
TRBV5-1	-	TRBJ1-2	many	TGCGCCAGCAGCTTGGATACAGGGCAAGGCTACACCTTC	CASSLDTGQGYTF
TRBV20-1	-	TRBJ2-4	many	TGCAGTGTGATAAACCTAGCCAAAAACATTCAGTACTTC	CSVINLAKNIQYF
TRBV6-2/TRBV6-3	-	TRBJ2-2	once	TGTGCCAGCAGAAGGGGGGGCGCAGTCTATCGAACCGGGGAGCTGTTTTTT	CASRRGGAVYRTGELFF
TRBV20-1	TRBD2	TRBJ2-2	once	TGCAGTGCTAGAGACCCACGCGCGGGAGACACCGGGGAGCTGTTTTTT	CSARDPRAGDTGELFF
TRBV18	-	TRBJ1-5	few	TGTGCCAGCTCACCCTCCCTCGATCAGCCCCAGCATTTT	CASSPSLDQPQHF
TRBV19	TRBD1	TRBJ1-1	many	TGTGCCAGTAGTCCCCGGACAGGGAGGGGTTCCGCTGAAGCTTTCTTT	CASSPRTGRGSAEAFF
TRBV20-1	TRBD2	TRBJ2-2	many	TGCAGTGCTAGAGACCCAAGGACTAGCGGGAGTACCGGGGAGCTGTTTTTT	CSARDPRTSGSTGELFF
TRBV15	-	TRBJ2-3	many	TGTGCCACCAGCAGAGATGGTCATGCCAGACGCACAGATACGCAGTATTTT	CATSRDGHARRTDTQYF
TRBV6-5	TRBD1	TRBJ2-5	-	TGTGCCAGCAGTTACTCGGCCACAGGGGTAGAGACCCAGTACTTC	CASSYSATGVETQYF
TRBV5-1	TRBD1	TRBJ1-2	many	TGCGCCAGCAGCTCTACCGGGACAGGAGACTATGGCTACACCTTC	CASSSTGTGDYGYTF